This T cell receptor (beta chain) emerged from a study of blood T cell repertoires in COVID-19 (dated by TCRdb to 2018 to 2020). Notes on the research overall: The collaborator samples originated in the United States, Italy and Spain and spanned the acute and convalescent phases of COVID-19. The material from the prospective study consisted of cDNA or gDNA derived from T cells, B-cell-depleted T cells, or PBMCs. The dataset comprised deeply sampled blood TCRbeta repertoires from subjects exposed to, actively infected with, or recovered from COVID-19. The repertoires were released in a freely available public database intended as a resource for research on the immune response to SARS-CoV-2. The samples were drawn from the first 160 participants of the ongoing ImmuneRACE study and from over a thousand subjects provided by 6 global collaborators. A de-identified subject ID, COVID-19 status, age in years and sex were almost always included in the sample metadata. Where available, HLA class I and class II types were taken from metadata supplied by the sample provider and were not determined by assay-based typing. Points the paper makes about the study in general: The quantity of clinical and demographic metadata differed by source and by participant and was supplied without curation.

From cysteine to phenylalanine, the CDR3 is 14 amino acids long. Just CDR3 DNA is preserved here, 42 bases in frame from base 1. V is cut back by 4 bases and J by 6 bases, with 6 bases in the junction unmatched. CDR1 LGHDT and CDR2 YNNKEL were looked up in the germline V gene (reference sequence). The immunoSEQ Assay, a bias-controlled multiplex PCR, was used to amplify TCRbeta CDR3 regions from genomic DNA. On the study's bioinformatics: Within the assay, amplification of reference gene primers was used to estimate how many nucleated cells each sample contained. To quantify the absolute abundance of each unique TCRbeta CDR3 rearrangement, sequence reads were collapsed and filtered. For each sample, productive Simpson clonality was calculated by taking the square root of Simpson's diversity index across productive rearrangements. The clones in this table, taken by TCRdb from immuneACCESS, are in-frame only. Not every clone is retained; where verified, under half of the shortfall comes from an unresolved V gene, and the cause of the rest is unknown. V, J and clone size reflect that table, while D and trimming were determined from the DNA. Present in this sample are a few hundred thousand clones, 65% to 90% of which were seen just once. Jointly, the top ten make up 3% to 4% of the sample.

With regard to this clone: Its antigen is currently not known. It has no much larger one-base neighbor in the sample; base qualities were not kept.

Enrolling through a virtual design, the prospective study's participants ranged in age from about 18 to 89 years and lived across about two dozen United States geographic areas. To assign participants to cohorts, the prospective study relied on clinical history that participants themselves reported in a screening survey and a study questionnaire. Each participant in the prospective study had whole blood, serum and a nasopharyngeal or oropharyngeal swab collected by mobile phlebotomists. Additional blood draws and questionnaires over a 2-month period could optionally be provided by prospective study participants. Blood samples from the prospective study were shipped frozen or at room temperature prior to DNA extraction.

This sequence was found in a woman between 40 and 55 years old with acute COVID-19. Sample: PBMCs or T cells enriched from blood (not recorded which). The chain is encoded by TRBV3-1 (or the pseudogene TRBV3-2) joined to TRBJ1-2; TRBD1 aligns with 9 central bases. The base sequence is TGTGCCAGCAGCCGGGCCACAGGGGGCCATGGCTACACCTTC. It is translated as CASSRATGGHGYTF.